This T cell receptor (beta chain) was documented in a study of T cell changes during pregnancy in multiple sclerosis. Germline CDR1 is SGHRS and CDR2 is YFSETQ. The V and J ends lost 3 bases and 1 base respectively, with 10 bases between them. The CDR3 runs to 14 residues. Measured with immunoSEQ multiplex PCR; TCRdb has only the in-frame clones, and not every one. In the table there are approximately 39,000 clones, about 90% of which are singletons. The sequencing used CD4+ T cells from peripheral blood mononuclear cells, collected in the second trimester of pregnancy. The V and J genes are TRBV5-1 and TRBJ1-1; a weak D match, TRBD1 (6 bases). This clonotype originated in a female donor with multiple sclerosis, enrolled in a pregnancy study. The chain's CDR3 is CASSYRGGNTEAFF. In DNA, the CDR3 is TGCGCCAGCAGCTATAGGGGGGGGAACACTGAAGCTTTCTTT. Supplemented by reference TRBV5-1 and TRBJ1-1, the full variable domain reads KAGVTQTPRYLIKTRGQQVTLSCSPISGHRSVSWYQQTPGQGLQFLFEYFSETQRNKGNFPGRFSGRQFSNSRSEMNVSTLELGDSALYLCASSYRGGNTEAFFGQGTRLTVV.